The clone carrying this T cell receptor beta chain was seen many times. Tregs were sorted as CD4+CD25+CD127-/low cells. V lost 1 base, J lost 4 bases, and 6 bases stayed unmatched. This CDR3 is 15 amino acids long. In germline, CDR1 is LGHDT, CDR2 YNNKEL (reference sequence). TCRdb used MiXCR to reprocess the 5' RACE reads, holding one entry per CDR3 protein. The sample shows about 32,000 distinct CDR3 sequences, 25% to 30% of them seen only once. Sequenced: tumor-infiltrating Tregs sorted from the breast tumor. The TCR comes from a female donor with breast cancer. V and J are TRBV3-1 and TRBJ1-1; 7 bases align to TRBD1. The CDR3 DNA follows: TGTGCCAGCAGCCAAGGGGGCAGGGGGGCCACTGAAGCTTTCTTT. This translates into CASSQGGRGATEAFF.